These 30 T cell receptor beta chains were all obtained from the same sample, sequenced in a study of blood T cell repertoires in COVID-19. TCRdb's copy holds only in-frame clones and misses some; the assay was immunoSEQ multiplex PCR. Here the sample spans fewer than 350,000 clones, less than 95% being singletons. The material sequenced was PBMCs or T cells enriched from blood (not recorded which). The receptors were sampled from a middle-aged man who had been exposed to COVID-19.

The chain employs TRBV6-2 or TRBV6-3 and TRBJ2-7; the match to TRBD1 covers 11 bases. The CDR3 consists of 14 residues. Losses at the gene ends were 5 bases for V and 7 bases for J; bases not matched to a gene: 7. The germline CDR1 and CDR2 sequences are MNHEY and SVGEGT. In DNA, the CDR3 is TGTGCCAGCAGTGCCGGGACAGGGGGTAATGAGCAGTACTTC. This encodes CASSAGTGGNEQYF.

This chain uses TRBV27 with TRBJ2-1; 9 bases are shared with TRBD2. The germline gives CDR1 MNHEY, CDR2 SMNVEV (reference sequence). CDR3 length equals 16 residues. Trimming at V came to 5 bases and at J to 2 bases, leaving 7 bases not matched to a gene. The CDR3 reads CASSLVAGEAYNEQFF. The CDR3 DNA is TGTGCCAGCAGTCTAGTAGCGGGAGAGGCCTACAATGAGCAGTTCTTC.

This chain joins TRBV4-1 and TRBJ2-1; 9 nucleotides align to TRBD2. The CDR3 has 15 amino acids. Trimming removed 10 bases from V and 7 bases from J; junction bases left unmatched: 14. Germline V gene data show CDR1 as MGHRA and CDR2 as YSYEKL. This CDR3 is CATTENPSGKNEQFF. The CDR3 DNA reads TGCGCCACCACTGAGAACCCTAGCGGGAAAAATGAGCAGTTCTTC.

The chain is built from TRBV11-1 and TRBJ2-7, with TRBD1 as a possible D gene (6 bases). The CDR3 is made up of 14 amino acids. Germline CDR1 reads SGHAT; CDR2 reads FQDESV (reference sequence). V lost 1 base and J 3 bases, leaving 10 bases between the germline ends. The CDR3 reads CASSLERGIYEQYF. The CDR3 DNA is TGTGCCAGCAGCTTAGAAAGGGGGATCTACGAGCAGTACTTC.

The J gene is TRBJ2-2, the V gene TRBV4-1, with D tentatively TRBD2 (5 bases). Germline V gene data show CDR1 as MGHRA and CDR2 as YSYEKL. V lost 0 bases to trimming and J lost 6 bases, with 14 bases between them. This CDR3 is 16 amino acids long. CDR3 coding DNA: TGCGCCAGCAGCCAAGATTTCACTAGGATTGCCGGGGAGCTGTTTTTT. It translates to CASSQDFTRIAGELFF.

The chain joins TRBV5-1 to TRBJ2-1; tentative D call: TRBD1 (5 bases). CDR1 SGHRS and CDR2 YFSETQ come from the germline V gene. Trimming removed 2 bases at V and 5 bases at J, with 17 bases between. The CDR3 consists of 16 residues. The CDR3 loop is CASSFQGIRLNNEQFF. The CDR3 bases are TGCGCCAGCAGCTTTCAGGGCATCCGCCTAAACAATGAGCAGTTCTTC.

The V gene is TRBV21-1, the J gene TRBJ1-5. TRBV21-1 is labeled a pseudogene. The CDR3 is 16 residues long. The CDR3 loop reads CASSNPLNAGNQPQHF. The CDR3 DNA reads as TGTGCCAGCAGCAACCCACTCAATGCGGGCAATCAGCCCCAGCATTTT.

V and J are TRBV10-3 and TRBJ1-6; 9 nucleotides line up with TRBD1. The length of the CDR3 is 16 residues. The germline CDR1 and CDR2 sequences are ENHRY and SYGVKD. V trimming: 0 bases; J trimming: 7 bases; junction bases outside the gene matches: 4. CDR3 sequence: CAISESDRGQNSPLHF. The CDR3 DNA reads TGTGCCATCAGTGAGTCGGACAGGGGCCAGAATTCACCCCTCCACTTT.

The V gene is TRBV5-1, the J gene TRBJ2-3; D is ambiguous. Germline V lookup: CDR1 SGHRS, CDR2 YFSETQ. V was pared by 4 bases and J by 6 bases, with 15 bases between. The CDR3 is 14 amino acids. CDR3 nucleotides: TGCGCCAGCAGCCCGGCTAGAGGTGGGGATACGCAGTATTTT. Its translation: CASSPARGGDTQYF.

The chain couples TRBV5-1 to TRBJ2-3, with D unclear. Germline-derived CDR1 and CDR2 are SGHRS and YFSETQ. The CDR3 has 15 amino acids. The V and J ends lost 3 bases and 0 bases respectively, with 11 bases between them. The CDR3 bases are TGCGCCAGCAGCTCAGACTTACCTAGCACAGATACGCAGTATTTT. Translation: CASSSDLPSTDTQYF.

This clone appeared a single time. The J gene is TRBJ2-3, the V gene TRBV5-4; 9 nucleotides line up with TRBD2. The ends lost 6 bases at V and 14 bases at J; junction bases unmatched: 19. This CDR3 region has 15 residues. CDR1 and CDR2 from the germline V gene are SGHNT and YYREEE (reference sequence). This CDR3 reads CASTLGASGMQRRYF. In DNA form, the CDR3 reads TGTGCCAGCACCCTGGGGGCTAGCGGGATGCAGAGGCGGTATTTT.

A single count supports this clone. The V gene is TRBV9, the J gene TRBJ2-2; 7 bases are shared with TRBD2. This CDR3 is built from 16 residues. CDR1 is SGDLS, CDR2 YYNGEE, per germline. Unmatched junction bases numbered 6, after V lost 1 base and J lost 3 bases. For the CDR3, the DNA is TGTGCCAGCAGCGTACCGGGGGGTAAGGACACCGGGGAGCTGTTTTTT. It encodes CASSVPGGKDTGELFF.

CDR3 DNA: TGTGCCAGTAGTCCAGGACTAGCGGGAGATGAGCAGTTCTTC. Translation gives CASSPGLAGDEQFF. V gene TRBV19 combines with J gene TRBJ2-1, with 13 bases aligning to TRBD2. V lost 5 bases, J lost 8 bases, and 3 bases stayed unmatched. The CDR3 has 14 amino acids. CDR1 is LNHDA, CDR2 SQIVND, per germline (reference sequence). The variable domain in full, completed from reference TRBV19 and TRBJ2-1, reads DGGITQSPKYLFRKEGQNVTLSCEQNLNHDAMYWYRQDPGQGLRLIYYSQIVNDFQKGDIAEGYSVSREKKESFPLTVTSAQKNPTAFYLCASSPGLAGDEQFFGPGTRLTVL.

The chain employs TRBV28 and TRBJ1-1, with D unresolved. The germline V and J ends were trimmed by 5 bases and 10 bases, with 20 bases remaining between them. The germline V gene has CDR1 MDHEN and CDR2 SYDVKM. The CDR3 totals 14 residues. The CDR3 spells CASSAHPLSGGAFF. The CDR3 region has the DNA TGTGCCAGCAGTGCCCACCCCCTCTCCGGAGGAGCTTTCTTT.

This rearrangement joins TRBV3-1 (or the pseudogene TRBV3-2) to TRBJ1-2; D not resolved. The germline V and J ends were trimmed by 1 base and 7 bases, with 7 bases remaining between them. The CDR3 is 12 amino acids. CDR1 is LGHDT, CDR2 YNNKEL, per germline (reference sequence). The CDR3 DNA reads TGTGCCAGCAGCCAAGTGCACGGTGGCTACACCTTC. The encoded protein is CASSQVHGGYTF.

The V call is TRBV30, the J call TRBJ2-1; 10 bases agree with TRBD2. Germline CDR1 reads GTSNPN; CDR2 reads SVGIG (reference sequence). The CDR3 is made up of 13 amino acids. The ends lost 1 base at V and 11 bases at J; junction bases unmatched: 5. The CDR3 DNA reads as TGTGCCTGGAGTGAGGTAGCGGGAGGCAAGCAGTTCTTC. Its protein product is CAWSEVAGGKQFF.

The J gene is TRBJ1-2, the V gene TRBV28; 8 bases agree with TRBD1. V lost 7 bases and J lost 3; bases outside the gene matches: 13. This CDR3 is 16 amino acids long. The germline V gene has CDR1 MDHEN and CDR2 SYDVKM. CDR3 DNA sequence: TGTGCCAGCACATTCTCAGGGGGCGAGGGTTACTATGGCTACACCTTC. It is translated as CASTFSGGEGYYGYTF.

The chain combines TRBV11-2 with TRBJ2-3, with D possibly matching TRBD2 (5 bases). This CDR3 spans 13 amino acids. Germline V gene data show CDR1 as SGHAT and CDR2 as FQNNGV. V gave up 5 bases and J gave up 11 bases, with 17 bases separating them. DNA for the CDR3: TGTGCCAGCAGCCCTAGTGGGCGGGCGCTGCAGTATTTT. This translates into CASSPSGRALQYF. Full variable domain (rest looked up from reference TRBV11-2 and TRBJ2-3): EAGVAQSPRYKIIEKRQSVAFWCNPISGHATLYWYQQILGQGPKLLIQFQNNGVVDDSQLPKDRFSAERLKGVDSTLKIQPAKLEDSAVYLCASSPSGRALQYFGPGTRLTVL.

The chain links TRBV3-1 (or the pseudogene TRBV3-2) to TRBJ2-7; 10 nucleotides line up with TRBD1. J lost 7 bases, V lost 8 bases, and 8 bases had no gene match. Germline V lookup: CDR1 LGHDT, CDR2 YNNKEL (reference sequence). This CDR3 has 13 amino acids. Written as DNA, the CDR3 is TGTGCCAGCCGGGACAGGGGAAAGGGGGAGCAGTACTTC. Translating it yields CASRDRGKGEQYF.

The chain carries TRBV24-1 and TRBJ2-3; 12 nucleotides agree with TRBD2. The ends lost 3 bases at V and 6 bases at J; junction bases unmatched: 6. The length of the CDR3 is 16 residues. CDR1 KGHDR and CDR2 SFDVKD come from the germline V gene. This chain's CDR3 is CATSDPTSGRGDTQYF. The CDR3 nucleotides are TGTGCCACCAGTGATCCGACTAGCGGGAGAGGGGATACGCAGTATTTT.

CDR3 protein: CASRTGTYQETQYF. In DNA, the CDR3 is TGTGCCAGCCGCACCGGGACATACCAAGAGACCCAGTACTTC. The genes are TRBV2 and TRBJ2-5, with D tentatively TRBD1 (6 bases). Germline V gene sequence: CDR1 SNHLY, CDR2 FYNNEI. CDR3 size: 14 residues. The ends were cut back, 8 bases at V and 0 bases at J, with 13 bases in the middle.

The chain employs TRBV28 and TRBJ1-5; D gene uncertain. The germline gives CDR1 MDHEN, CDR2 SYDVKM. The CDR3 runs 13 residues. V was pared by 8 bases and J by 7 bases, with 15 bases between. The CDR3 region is CASDRGSGQPQHF. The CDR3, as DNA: TGTGCCAGCGACCGAGGGTCCGGACAGCCCCAGCATTTT.

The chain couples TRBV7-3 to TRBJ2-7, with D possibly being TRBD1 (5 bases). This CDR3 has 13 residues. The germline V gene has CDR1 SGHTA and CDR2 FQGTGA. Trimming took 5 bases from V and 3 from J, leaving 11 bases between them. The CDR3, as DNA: TGTGCCAGCAGCCCCGCCGACAGCTACGAGCAGTACTTC. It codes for CASSPADSYEQYF. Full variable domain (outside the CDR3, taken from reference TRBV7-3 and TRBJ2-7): GAGVSQTPSNKVTEKGKYVELRCDPISGHTALYWYRQSLGQGPEFLIYFQGTGAADDSGLPNDRFFAVRPEGSVSTLKIQRTERGDSAVYLCASSPADSYEQYFGPGTRLTVT.

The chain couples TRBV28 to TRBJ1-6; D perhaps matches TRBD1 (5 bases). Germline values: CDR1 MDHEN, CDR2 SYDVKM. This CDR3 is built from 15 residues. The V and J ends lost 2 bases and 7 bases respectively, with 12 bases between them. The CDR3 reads CASSLGTGGNSPLHF. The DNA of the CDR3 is TGTGCCAGCAGTTTAGGGACTGGAGGGAATTCACCCCTCCACTTT.

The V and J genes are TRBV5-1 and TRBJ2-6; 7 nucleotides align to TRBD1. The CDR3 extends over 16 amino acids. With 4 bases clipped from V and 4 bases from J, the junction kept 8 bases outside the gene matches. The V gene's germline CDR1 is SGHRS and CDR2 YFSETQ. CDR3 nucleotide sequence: TGCGCCAGCAGCGTTCGACAGGGTTCAGGGGCCAACGTCCTGACTTTC. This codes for CASSVRQGSGANVLTF.

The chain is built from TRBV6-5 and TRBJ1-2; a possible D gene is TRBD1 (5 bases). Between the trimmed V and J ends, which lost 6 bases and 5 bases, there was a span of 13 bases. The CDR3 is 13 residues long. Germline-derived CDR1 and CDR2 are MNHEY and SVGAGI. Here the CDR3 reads CASSPRVGYGYTF. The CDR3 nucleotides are TGTGCCAGCAGCCCCAGGGTCGGATATGGCTACACCTTC.

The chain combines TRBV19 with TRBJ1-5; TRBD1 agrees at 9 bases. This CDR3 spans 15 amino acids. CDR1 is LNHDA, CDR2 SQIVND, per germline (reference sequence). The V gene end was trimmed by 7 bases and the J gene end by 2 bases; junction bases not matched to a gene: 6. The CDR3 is CASTGQGMRNQPQHF. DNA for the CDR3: TGTGCCAGTACGGGACAGGGAATGCGCAATCAGCCCCAGCATTTT.

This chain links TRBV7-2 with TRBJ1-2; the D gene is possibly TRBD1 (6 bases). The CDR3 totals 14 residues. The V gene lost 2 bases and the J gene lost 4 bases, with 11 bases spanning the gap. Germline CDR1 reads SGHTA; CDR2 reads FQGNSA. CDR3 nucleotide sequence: TGTGCCAGCAGCTTAAGGGACACGAGCTATGGCTACACCTTC. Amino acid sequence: CASSLRDTSYGYTF.

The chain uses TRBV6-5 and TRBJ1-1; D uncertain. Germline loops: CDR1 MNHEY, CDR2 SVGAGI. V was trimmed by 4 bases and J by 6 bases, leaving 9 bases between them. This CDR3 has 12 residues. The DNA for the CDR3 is TGTGCCAGCAGTTTGCGGTGGTCTGAAGCTTTCTTT. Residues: CASSLRWSEAFF.

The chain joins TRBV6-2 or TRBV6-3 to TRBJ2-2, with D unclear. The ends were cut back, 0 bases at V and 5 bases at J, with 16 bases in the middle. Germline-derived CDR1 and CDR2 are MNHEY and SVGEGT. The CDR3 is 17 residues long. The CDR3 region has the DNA TGTGCCAGCAGTTACTCGGCCGCACTTTTGGAGACCGGGGAGCTGTTTTTT. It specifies CASSYSAALLETGELFF.